This T cell receptor beta chain was observed in a study of blood T cell repertoires in COVID-19. Whole-study context: Both acute and convalescent COVID-19 samples were obtained from the United States, Italy and Spain. Sample material is recorded as cDNA or gDNA derived from T cells, B-cell-depleted T cells, or PBMCs.

The germline V gene has CDR1 SNHLY and CDR2 FYNNEI. V dropped 4 bases and J dropped 7; count of bases not matched to a gene: 10. The CDR3 totals 15 residues. As handled by the study authors: By means of reference gene primer amplification, nucleated cell counts were estimated. Profiling relied on immunoSEQ multiplex PCR, and the TCRdb table lists in-frame clones only, not all of them. V and J calls and clone size are as listed in that table; D and trimming were resolved from the DNA. Here the sample spans 200,000 to 250,000 clones, approximately 82% being singletons. This chain uses TRBV2 with TRBJ2-5; 9 bases line up with TRBD1. This clonotype originated in a woman of 80 years or more with active or convalescent COVID-19. Sequencing input: peripheral blood. This CDR3 reads CASSALRTGEGTQYF. CDR3 DNA: TGTGCCAGCAGTGCTCTTCGGACAGGGGAGGGGACCCAGTACTTC. Using reference TRBV2 and TRBJ2-5 for the parts outside the CDR3, the full variable domain is EPEVTQTPSHQVTQMGQEVILRCVPISNHLYFYWYRQILGQKVEFLVSFYNNEISEKSEIFDDQFSVERPDGSNFTLKIRSTKLEDSAMYFCASSALRTGEGTQYFGPGTRLLVL.